This T cell receptor (beta chain) was captured by sequencing in a study of cytomegalovirus exposure and HLA in healthy donors. Amplification used 60 Vbeta primers and 13 Jbeta primers. The data were produced by immunoSEQ multiplex PCR, yet TCRdb's version contains in-frame clones alone and is incomplete. The data hold about 160,000 clones, with 60% to 75% observed a single time. Germline values: CDR1 SSHAT, CDR2 FNYEAQ (reference sequence). The CDR3 is 13 amino acids. With 2 bases removed from V and 2 bases from J, the gap between germline ends came to 6 bases. About this clone: The identical CDR3 is also encoded by other nucleotide sequences in the sample.

Sample: PBMCs. The sequence was collected from a woman in her fifties or sixties in good health and CMV-seropositive. The V call is TRBV7-7, the J call TRBJ2-5; D uncertain. The CDR3 DNA follows: TGTGCCAGCAGCTTAATTAGACAAGAGACCCAGTACTTC. The encoded protein is CASSLIRQETQYF.